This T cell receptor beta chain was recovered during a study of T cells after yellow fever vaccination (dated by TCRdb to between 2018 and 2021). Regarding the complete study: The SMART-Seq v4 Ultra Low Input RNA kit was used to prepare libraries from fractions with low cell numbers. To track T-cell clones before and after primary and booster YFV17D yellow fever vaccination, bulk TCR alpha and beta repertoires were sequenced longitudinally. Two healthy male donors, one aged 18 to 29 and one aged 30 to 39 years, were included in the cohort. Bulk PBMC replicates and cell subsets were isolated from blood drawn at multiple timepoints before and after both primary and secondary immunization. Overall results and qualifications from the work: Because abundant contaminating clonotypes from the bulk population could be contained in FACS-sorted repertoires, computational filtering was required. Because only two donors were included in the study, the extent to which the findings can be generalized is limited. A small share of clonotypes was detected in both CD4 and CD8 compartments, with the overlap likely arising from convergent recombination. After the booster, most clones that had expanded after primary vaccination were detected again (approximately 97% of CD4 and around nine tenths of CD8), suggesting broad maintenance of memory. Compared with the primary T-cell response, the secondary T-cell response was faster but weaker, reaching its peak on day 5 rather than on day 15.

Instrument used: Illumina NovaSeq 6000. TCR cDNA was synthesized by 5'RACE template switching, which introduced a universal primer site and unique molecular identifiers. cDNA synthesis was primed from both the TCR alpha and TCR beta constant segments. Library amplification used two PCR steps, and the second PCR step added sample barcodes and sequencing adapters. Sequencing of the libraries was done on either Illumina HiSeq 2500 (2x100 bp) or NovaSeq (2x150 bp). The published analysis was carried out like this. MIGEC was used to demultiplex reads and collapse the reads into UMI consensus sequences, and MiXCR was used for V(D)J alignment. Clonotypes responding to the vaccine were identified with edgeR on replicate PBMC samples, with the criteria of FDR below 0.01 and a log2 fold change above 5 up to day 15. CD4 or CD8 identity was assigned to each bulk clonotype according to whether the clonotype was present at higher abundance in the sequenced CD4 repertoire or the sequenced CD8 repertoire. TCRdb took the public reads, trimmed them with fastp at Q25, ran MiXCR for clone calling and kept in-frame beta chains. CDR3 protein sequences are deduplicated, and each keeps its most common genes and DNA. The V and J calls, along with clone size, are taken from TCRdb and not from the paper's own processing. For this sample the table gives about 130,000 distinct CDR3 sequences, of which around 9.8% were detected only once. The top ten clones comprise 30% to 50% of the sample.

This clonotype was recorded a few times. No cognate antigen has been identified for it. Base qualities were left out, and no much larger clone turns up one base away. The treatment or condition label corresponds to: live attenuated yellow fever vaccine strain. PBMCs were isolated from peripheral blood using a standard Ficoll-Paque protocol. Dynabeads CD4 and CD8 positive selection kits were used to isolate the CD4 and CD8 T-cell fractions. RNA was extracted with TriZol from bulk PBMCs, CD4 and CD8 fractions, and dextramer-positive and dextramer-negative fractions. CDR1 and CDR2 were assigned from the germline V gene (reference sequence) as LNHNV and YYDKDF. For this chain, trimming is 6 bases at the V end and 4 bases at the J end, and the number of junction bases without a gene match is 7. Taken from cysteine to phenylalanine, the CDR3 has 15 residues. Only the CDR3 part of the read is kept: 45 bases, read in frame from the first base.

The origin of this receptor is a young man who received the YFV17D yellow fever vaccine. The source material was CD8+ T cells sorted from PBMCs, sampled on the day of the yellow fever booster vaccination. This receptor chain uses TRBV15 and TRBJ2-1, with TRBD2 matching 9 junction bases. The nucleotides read TGTGCCACCAGTATCCGGCGGGGGGGTTACAATGAGCAGTTCTTC. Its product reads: CATSIRRGGYNEQFF.